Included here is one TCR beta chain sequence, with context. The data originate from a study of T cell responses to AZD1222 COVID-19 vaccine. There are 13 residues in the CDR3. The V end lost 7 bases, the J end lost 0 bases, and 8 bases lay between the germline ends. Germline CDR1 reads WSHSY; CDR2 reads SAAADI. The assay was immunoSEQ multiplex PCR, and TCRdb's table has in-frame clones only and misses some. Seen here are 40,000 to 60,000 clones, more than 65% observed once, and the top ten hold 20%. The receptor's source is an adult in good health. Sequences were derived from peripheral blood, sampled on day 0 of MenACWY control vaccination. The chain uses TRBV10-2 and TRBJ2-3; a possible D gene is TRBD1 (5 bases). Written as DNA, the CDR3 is TGCGCCAGCACGGCAGGGAGCACAGATACGCAGTATTTT. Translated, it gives CASTAGSTDTQYF.